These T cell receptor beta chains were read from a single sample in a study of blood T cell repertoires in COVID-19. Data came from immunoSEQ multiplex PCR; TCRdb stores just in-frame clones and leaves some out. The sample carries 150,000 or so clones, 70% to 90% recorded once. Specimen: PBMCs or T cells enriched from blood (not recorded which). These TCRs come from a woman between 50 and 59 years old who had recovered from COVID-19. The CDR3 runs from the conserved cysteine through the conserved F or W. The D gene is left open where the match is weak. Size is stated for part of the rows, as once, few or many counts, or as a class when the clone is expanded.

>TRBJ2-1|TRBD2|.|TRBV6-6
CASSSRLADSYNEQFF
TGTGCCAGCAGTTCCCGACTAGCGGATTCCTACAATGAGCAGTTCTTC
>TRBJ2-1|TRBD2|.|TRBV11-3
CASSNSGTSYNEQFF
TGTGCCAGCAGTAACAGCGGGACCTCCTACAATGAGCAGTTCTTC
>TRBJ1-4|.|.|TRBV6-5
CASSSGWKNEKLFF
TGTGCCAGCAGCTCCGGGTGGAAGAATGAAAAACTGTTTTTT
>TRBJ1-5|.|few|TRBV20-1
CSASYRLMGSNQPQHF
TGCAGTGCTAGTTACAGGTTAATGGGGAGCAATCAGCCCCAGCATTTT
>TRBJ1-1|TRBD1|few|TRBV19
CASSIPPGQGDTEAFF
TGTGCCAGTAGTATCCCTCCGGGACAGGGGGACACTGAAGCTTTCTTT
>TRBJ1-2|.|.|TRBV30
CAWSGSGAGYTF
TGTGCCTGGAGCGGTTCAGGGGCGGGCTACACCTTC
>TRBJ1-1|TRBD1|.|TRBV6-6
CASRRDRALNTEAFF
TGTGCCAGCAGGCGGGACAGGGCCCTGAACACTGAAGCTTTCTTT
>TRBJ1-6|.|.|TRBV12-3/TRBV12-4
CASSIERNSPLHF
TGTGCCAGCAGTATAGAGAGAAATTCACCCCTCCACTTT
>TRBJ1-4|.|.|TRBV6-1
CASSEQRGWWEKLFF
TGTGCCAGCAGTGAACAGAGGGGGTGGTGGGAAAAACTGTTTTTT
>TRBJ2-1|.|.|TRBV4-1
CASSQDLRAGQFF
TGCGCCAGCAGCCAAGATCTTCGAGCAGGGCAGTTCTTC
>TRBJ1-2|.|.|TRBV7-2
CASTRKHTNYGYTF
TGTGCCTCCACTCGTAAGCATACCAACTATGGCTACACCTTC
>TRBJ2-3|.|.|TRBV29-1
CSVSDSDQGTQYF
TGCAGCGTTTCAGACAGCGACCAAGGAACGCAGTATTTT
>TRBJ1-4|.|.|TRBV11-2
CASSSYSGKLFF
TGTGCCAGCAGCTCGTACTCGGGGAAACTGTTTTTT
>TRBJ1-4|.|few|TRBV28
CASSQGEMKEKLFF
TGTGCCAGCAGTCAAGGGGAAATGAAAGAAAAACTGTTTTTT
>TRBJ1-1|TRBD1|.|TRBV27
CASTQQGASEAFF
TGTGCCAGCACCCAACAGGGGGCGTCTGAAGCTTTCTTT
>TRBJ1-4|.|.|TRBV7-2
CASSPNGGSSNEKLFF
TGTGCCAGCAGCCCCAACGGGGGTTCGTCTAATGAAAAACTGTTTTTT
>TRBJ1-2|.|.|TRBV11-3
CASSFRDLGYTF
TGTGCCAGCAGCTTCAGGGATCTCGGCTACACCTTC
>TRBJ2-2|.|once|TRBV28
CASGTRVPGELFF
TGTGCCAGCGGGACTCGAGTACCCGGGGAGCTGTTTTTT
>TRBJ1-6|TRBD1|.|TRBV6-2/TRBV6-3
CASSRDRAVNSPLHF
TGTGCCAGCAGTCGGGACAGGGCTGTGAACTCACCCCTCCACTTT
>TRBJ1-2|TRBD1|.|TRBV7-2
CASSLLTGARGYTF
TGTGCCAGCAGCCTATTAACAGGGGCGAGGGGCTACACCTTC
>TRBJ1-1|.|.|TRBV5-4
CASSAQQNTEAFF
TGTGCCAGCAGCGCCCAACAAAACACTGAAGCTTTCTTT
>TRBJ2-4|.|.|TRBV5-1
CASSPFPDTKNIQYF
TGCGCCAGCAGCCCGTTCCCGGACACCAAAAATATTCAGTACTTC
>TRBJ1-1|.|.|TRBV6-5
CASVGGASMAFF
TGTGCCAGCGTGGGGGGGGCGTCGATGGCTTTCTTT
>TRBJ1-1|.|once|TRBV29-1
CSVESGQGQGAFF
TGCAGCGTTGAATCTGGGCAGGGACAAGGAGCTTTCTTT
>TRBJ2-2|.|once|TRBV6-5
CASSLYSNTGELFF
TGTGCCAGCAGCCTATACTCGAACACCGGGGAGCTGTTTTTT
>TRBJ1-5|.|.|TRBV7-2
CASSLVGYQPQHF
TGTGCCAGCAGCTTAGTTGGCTATCAGCCCCAGCATTTT
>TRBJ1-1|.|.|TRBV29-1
CSVPGGAEAFF
TGCAGCGTTCCGGGGGGGGCTGAAGCTTTCTTT
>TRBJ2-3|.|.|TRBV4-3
CASSQERTGSITQYF
TGCGCCAGCAGCCAAGAAAGGACCGGGAGTATTACGCAGTATTTT
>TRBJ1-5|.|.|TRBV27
CASSLAVRQPQHF
TGTGCCAGCAGTTTAGCCGTGCGGCAGCCCCAGCATTTT
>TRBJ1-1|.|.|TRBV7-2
CASSSMGGTAKRVNTEAFF
TGTGCCAGCAGCTCAATGGGAGGCACTGCGAAAAGAGTAAACACTGAAGCTTTCTTT
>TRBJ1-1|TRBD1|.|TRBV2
CASEGAATEAFF
TGTGCCAGCGAGGGGGCCGCCACTGAAGCTTTCTTT
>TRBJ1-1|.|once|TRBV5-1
CASSPRPAAGEAFF
TGCGCCAGCAGCCCACGGCCGGCCGCGGGGGAAGCTTTCTTT
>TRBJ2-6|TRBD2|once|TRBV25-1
CASSESGGSGANVLTF
TGTGCCAGCAGTGAATCGGGAGGCTCTGGGGCCAACGTCCTGACTTTC
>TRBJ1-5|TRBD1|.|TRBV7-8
CASSLTTGGGQPQHF
TGTGCCAGCAGCTTAACGACAGGGGGAGGTCAGCCCCAGCATTTT
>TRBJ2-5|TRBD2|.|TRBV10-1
CASSRGTSGETQYF
TGCGCCAGCAGCCGCGGGACTAGCGGGGAGACCCAGTACTTC
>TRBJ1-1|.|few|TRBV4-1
CASSQDPRRGTEAFF
TGCGCCAGCAGCCAAGATCCCCGGAGGGGCACTGAAGCTTTCTTT
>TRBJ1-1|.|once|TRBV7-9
CASSGGATPGTTEAFF
TGTGCCAGCAGCGGGGGGGCGACTCCAGGCACGACTGAAGCTTTCTTT
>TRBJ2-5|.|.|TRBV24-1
CATRHLLAGPYQETQYF
TGTGCCACCCGACACTTGTTGGCGGGGCCGTACCAAGAGACCCAGTACTTC
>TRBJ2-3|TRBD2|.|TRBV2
CASRTSPSTDTQYF
TGTGCCAGCCGGACTAGTCCATCCACAGATACGCAGTATTTT
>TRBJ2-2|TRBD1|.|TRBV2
CAITGGFTGELFF
TGTGCCATCACAGGGGGTTTCACCGGGGAGCTGTTTTTT
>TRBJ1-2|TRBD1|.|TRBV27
CASSLRPGQGYGYTF
TGTGCCAGCAGTTTACGCCCCGGACAGGGGTATGGCTACACCTTC
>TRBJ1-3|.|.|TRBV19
CASGGTAGNTIYF
TGTGCTTCGGGGGGCACGGCTGGAAACACCATATATTTT
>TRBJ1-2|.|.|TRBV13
CASSLERGRGRTGYTF
TGTGCCAGCAGCTTAGAAAGGGGCAGAGGTAGGACTGGCTACACCTTC
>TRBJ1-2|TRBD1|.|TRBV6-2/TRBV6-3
CASSRSTGTGAHYGYTF
TGTGCCAGCAGTCGCTCCACCGGGACAGGGGCACACTATGGCTACACCTTC
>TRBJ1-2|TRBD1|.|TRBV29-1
CSVVKDRGRGNYGYTF
TGCAGCGTTGTGAAGGACAGGGGGCGCGGGAACTATGGCTACACCTTC
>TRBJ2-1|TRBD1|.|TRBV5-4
CASSTDRVGEQFF
TGTGCCAGCAGCACCGACAGGGTAGGTGAGCAGTTCTTC
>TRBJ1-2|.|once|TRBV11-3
CASSSPETENYGYTF
TGTGCCAGCAGCTCACCGGAAACAGAGAACTATGGCTACACCTTC
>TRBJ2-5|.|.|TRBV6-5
CASSYSGGLGQETQYF
TGTGCCAGCAGTTACTCCGGGGGGCTAGGCCAAGAGACCCAGTACTTC
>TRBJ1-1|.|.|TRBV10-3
CAISDQMNTEAFF
TGTGCCATCAGTGACCAAATGAACACTGAAGCTTTCTTT